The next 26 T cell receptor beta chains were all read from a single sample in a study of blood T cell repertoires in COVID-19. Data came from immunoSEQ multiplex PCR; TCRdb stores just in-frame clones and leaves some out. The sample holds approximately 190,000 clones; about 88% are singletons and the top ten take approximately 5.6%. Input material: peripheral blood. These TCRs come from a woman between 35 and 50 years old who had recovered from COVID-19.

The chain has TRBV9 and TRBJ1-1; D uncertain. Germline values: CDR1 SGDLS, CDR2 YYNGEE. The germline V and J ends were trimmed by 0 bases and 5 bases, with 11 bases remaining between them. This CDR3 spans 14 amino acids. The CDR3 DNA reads TGTGCCAGCAGCGTAGGTTTCTACGTTACTGAAGCTTTCTTT. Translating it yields CASSVGFYVTEAFF.

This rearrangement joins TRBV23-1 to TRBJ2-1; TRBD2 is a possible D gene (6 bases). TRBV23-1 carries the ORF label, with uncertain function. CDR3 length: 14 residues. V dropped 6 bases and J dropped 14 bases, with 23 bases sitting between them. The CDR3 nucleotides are TGCGCCAGCAGCCAAAACGGGGGTCGGATAGGAAAGTTCTTC. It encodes CASSQNGGRIGKFF.

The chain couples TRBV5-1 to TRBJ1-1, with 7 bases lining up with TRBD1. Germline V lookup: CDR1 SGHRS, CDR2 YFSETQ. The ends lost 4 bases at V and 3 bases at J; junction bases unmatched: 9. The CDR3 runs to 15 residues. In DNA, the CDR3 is TGCGCCAGCAGCCGCGAAAACACAGGGGACACTGAAGCTTTCTTT. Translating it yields CASSRENTGDTEAFF.

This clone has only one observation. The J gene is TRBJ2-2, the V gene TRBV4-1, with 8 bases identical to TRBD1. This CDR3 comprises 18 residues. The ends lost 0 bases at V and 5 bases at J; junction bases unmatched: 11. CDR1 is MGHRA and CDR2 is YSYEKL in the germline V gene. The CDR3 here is CASSQEGVLDRDTGELFF. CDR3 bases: TGCGCCAGCAGCCAAGAGGGCGTCTTGGACAGGGATACCGGGGAGCTGTTTTTT.

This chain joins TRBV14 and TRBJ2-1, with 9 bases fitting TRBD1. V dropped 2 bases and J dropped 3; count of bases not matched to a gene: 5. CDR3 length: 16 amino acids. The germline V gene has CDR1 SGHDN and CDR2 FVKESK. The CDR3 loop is CASSQTGTGNYNEQFF. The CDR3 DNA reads TGTGCCAGCAGCCAAACCGGGACAGGGAACTACAATGAGCAGTTCTTC.

The CDR3 DNA is TGTGCCAGTAGTATGGTATCGCGGGCCACCGGGGCCAACGTCCTGACTTTC. Residues: CASSMVSRATGANVLTF. The V call is TRBV19, the J call TRBJ2-6; D is possibly TRBD2 (5 bases). The CDR3 consists of 17 residues. V lost 3 bases, J lost 4 bases, and 16 bases lay in between. The germline V gene has CDR1 LNHDA and CDR2 SQIVND (reference sequence). Full variable domain (missing parts from reference TRBV19 and TRBJ2-6): DGGITQSPKYLFRKEGQNVTLSCEQNLNHDAMYWYRQDPGQGLRLIYYSQIVNDFQKGDIAEGYSVSREKKESFPLTVTSAQKNPTAFYLCASSMVSRATGANVLTFGAGSRLTVL.

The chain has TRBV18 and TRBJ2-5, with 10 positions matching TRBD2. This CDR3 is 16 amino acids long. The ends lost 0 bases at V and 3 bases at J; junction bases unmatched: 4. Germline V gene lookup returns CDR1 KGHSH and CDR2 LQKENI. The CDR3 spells CASSPPNTSGKETQYF. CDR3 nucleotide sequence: TGTGCCAGCTCACCACCGAATACTAGCGGGAAAGAGACCCAGTACTTC.

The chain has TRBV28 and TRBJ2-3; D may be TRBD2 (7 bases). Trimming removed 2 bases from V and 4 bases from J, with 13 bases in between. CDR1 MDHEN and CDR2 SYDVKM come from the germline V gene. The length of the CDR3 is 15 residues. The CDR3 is CASSLAGASADTQYF. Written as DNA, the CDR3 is TGTGCCAGCAGTTTAGCGGGGGCATCGGCAGATACGCAGTATTTT.

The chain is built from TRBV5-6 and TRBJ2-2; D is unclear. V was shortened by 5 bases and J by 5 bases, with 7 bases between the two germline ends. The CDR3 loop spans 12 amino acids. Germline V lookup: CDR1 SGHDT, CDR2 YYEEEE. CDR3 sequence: CASRRITGELFF. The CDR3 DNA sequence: TGTGCCAGCAGGAGAATTACCGGGGAGCTGTTTTTT.

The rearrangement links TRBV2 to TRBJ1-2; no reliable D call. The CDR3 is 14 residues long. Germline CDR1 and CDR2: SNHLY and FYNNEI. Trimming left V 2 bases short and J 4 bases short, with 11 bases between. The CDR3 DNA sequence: TGTGCCAGCAGTGAAAATGAGGGAGGCTATGGCTACACCTTC. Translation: CASSENEGGYGYTF.

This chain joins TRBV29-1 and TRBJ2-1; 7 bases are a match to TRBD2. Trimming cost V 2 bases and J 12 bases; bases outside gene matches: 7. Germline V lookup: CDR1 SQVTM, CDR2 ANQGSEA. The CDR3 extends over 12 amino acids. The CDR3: CSVEPPGGVQFF. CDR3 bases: TGCAGCGTTGAACCCCCTGGGGGGGTGCAGTTCTTC.

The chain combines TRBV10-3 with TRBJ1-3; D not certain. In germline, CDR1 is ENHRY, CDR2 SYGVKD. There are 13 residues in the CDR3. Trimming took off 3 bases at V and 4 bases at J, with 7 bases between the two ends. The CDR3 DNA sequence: TGTGCCATCAGTGACCTAGACGGAAACACCATATATTTT. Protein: CAISDLDGNTIYF.

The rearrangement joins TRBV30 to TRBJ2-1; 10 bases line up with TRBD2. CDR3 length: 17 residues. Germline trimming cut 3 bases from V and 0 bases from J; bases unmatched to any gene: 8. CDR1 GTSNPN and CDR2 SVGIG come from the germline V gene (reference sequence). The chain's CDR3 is CAWRGRLAGSSYNEQFF. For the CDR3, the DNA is TGTGCCTGGAGGGGGAGACTAGCGGGTAGCTCCTACAATGAGCAGTTCTTC.

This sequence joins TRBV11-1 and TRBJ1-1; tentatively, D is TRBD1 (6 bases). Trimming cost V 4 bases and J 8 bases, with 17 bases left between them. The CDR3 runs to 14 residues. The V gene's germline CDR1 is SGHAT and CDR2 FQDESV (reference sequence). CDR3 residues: CASSSSRRTDEAFF. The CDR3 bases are TGTGCCAGCAGCTCCTCGCGAAGGACAGACGAAGCTTTCTTT.

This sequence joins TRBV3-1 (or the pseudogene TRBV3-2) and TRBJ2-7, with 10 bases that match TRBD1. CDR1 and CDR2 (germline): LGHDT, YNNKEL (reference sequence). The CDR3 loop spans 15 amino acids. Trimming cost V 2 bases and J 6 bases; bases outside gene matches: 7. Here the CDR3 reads CASSQRGTGVGEQYF. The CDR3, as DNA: TGTGCCAGCAGCCAAAGGGGGACAGGGGTAGGCGAGCAGTACTTC.

CDR3 bases: TGTGCCAGCAGCTCAGGGACAGGGGCTGGAAACACCATATATTTT. Residues: CASSSGTGAGNTIYF. The chain employs TRBV7-9 and TRBJ1-3, with TRBD1 matching over 10 bases. The CDR3 covers 15 residues. The germline gives CDR1 SEHNR, CDR2 FQNEAQ (reference sequence). Unmatched junction bases numbered 2, after V lost 4 bases and J lost 2 bases.

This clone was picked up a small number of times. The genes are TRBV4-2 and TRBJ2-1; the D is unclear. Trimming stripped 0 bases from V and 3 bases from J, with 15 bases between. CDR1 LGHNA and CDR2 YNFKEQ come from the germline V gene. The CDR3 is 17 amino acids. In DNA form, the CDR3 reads TGTGCCAGCAGCCAAGATGGGCATGGCTCCAGCTACAATGAGCAGTTCTTC. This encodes CASSQDGHGSSYNEQFF.

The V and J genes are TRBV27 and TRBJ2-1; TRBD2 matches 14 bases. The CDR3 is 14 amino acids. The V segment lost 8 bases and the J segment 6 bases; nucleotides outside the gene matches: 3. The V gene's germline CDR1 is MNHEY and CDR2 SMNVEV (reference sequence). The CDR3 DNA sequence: TGTGCCAGCTGGGGACTAGCGGGGGTCAATGAGCAGTTCTTC. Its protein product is CASWGLAGVNEQFF.

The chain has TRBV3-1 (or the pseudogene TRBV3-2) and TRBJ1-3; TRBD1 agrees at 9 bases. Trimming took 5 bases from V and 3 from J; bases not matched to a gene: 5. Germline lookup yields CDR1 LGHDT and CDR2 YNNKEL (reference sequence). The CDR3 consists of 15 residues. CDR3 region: CASSEQGAGGNTIYF. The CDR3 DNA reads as TGTGCCAGCAGCGAACAGGGGGCAGGTGGAAACACCATATATTTT.

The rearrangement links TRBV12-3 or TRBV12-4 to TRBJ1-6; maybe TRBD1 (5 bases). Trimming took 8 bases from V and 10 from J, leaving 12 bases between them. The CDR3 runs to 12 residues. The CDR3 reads CASGQGPSPLHF. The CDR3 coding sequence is TGTGCCAGCGGGCAGGGTCCCTCACCCCTCCACTTT.

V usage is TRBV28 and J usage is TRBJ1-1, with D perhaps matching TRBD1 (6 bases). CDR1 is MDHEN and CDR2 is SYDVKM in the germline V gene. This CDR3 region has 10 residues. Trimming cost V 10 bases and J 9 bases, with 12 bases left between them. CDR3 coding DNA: TGTGCCACCGGACAGACACAAGCTTTCTTT. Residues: CATGQTQAFF.

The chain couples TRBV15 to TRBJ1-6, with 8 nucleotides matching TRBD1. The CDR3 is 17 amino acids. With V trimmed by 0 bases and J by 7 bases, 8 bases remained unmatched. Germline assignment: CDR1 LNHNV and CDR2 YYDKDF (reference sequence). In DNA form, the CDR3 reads TGTGCCACCAGCAGAGAAGTCGGGCAGGGGGCAAATTCACCCCTCCACTTT. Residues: CATSREVGQGANSPLHF.

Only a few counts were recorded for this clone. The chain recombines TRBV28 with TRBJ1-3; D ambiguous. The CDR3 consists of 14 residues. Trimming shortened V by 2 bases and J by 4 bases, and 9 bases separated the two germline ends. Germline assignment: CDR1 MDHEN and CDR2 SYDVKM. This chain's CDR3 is CASSLRGDGNTIYF. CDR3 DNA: TGTGCCAGCAGTTTACGGGGTGACGGAAACACCATATATTTT. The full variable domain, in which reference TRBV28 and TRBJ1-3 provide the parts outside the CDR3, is DVKVTQSSRYLVKRTGEKVFLECVQDMDHENMFWYRQDPGLGLRLIYFSYDVKMKEKGDIPEGYSVSREKKERFSLILESASTNQTSMYLCASSLRGDGNTIYFGEGSWLTVV.

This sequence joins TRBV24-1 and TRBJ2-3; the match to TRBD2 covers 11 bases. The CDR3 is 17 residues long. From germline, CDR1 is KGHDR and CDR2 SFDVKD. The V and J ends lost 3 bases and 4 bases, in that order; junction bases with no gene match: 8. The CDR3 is CATSDARLAGKADTQYF. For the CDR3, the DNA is TGTGCCACCAGTGATGCCCGACTAGCGGGAAAAGCAGATACGCAGTATTTT.

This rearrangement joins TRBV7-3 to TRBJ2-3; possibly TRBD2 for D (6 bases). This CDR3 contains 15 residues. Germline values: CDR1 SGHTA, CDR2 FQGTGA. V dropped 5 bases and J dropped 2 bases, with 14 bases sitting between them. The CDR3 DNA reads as TGTGCCAGCAGCGAGAATAGCGGACACACAGATACGCAGTATTTT. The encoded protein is CASSENSGHTDTQYF.

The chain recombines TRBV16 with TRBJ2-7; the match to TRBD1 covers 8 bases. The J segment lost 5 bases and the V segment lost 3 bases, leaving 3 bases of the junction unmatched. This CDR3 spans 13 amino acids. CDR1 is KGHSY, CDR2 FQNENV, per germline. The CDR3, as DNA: TGTGCCAGCAGCCACCAGGGGGCTCACGAGCAGTACTTC. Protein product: CASSHQGAHEQYF.